A selection of T cell receptor beta chains follows, all from one sample in a study of shared clonotypes between healthy human individuals. Data came from immunoSEQ multiplex PCR; TCRdb stores just in-frame clones and leaves some out. Of about 2.4 million clones detected, 90% to 95% appear once; the ten largest clones hold approximately 0.35%. The sequenced sample consisted of naive CD4+ T cells from PBMCs. The receptors derive from a man younger than 35 in good health. Some clones in this sample may be carry-over from other donors' samples. The CDR3 runs from the conserved cysteine through the conserved F or W. D genes are given only for firm matches. The size of a clone is reported for some rows only, either as once, few or many, or as a class for expanded clones.

v_gene	abundance	d_gene	j_gene	CDR3nt	CDR3aa
TRBV7-2	NA	NA	TRBJ2-7	TGTGCCAGCAGCTTCGGTGGGAGCTACGAGCAGTACTTC	CASSFGGSYEQYF
TRBV6-4	NA	TRBD1	TRBJ1-4	TGTGCCAGCAGTAGGACAGGCGCAACTAATGAAAAACTGTTTTTT	CASSRTGATNEKLFF
TRBV5-1	NA	NA	TRBJ1-2	TGCGCCAGCAGCTTGGGACCGCAGTATGGCTACACCTTC	CASSLGPQYGYTF
TRBV5-1	NA	NA	TRBJ2-5	TGCGCCAGCTGCCCTGGCCCGAGACAGCAAGAGACCCAGTACTTC	CASCPGPRQQETQYF
TRBV19	NA	NA	TRBJ1-2	TGTGCCAGTAACGAACGGTTCTATGGCTACACCTTC	CASNERFYGYTF
TRBV6-6	NA	TRBD2	TRBJ2-3	TGTGCCAGCAGCCAGGTGGGAACTAGCGGAACAGATACGCAGTATTTT	CASSQVGTSGTDTQYF
TRBV5-1	NA	TRBD2	TRBJ2-4	TGCGCCAGCAGCGAACGGACTAGCGGGAGCAGTAACATTCAGTACTTC	CASSERTSGSSNIQYF
TRBV6-6	NA	NA	TRBJ2-1	TGTGCCAGCAGCTCACAGGGGACTTCCTACAATGAGCAGTTCTTC	CASSSQGTSYNEQFF
TRBV29-1	NA	TRBD1	TRBJ2-5	TGCAGCGTAGCCGGGACAGGGTGGGCCCAAGAGACCCAGTACTTC	CSVAGTGWAQETQYF
TRBV5-1	once	NA	TRBJ2-3	TGCGCCAGCAGCTTCGGGACACAGAACACAGATACGCAGTATTTT	CASSFGTQNTDTQYF
TRBV5-4	NA	NA	TRBJ2-1	TGTGCCAGCAGCTTGGTTCGAGTTTCTTACAATGAGCAGTTCTTC	CASSLVRVSYNEQFF
TRBV28	NA	NA	TRBJ1-2	TGTGCCAGCAGTTTACTAGCTAACTATGGCTACACCTTC	CASSLLANYGYTF
TRBV7-3	NA	NA	TRBJ2-2	TGTGCCAGCAGCCTCCGACAGGCGAACACCGGGGAGCTGTTTTTT	CASSLRQANTGELFF
TRBV30	NA	TRBD1	TRBJ1-3	TGTGCCTGGGGACAGGGGATCGGAAACACCATATATTTT	CAWGQGIGNTIYF
TRBV2	NA	NA	TRBJ2-3	TGTGCCAGCAGTGCAAGACTAGCAGATACGCAGTATTTT	CASSARLADTQYF
TRBV27	few	NA	TRBJ1-5	TGTGCCAGCAGTTCAGGGAGCGGGAGCAATCAGCCCCAGCATTTT	CASSSGSGSNQPQHF
TRBV7-9	NA	NA	TRBJ1-1	TGTGCCAGCAGCTCGCAGTTGAACACTGAAGCTTTCTTT	CASSSQLNTEAFF
TRBV5-8	NA	TRBD1	TRBJ2-3	TGTGCCAGCAGCTTGGGACAGGGGGCCGGAGATACGCAGTATTTT	CASSLGQGAGDTQYF
TRBV27	NA	NA	TRBJ1-5	TGTGCCAGCAGTCCCCTGGACAGCAATCAGCCCCAGCATTTT	CASSPLDSNQPQHF
TRBV6-5	NA	TRBD1	TRBJ2-3	TGTGCCAGCAGTTACTCAACAGGGGGAGTTACGCAGTATTTT	CASSYSTGGVTQYF
TRBV6-5	NA	TRBD1	TRBJ2-7	TGTGCCAGCAGCATCGCCGGGACAGGGGTCGGCGAGCAGTACTTC	CASSIAGTGVGEQYF
TRBV4-1	NA	NA	TRBJ1-2	TGCGCCAGCAGCCATGCCGACGGACGGCTTAACTATGGCTACACCTTC	CASSHADGRLNYGYTF
TRBV5-5	NA	TRBD1	TRBJ2-5	TGTGCCAGCAGTCCTCAGCAGGGGGCCACGGAGACCCAGTACTTC	CASSPQQGATETQYF
TRBV29-1	NA	NA	TRBJ1-2	TGCAGCATTGGACAAATAGACGGCTACACCTTC	CSIGQIDGYTF
TRBV10-3	once	TRBD1	TRBJ1-4	TGTGCCATCCGTCCCGGGACAGGGACCGAAAAACTGTTTTTT	CAIRPGTGTEKLFF
TRBV5-6	NA	NA	TRBJ2-1	TGTGCCAGCAGCTTGATTAGTAATGAGCAGTTCTTC	CASSLISNEQFF
TRBV6-5	NA	NA	TRBJ1-3	TGTGCCAGCAGTTGGGACCCGGGAAACACCATATATTTT	CASSWDPGNTIYF
TRBV6-6	NA	NA	TRBJ1-1	TGTGCCAGCAGTTACTCGAATGCAGTGAACACTGAAGCTTTCTTT	CASSYSNAVNTEAFF
TRBV7-2	NA	NA	TRBJ2-2	TGTGCCAGCAGCTTAGGAGGGGCAGCCGGGGAGCTGTTTTTT	CASSLGGAAGELFF
TRBV28	NA	NA	TRBJ2-7	TGTGCCAGCAGTCTACGGACAGTCTCCTACGAGCAGTACTTC	CASSLRTVSYEQYF
TRBV28	few	NA	TRBJ1-1	TGTGCCAGCGGATCCTTGAACACTGAAGCTTTCTTT	CASGSLNTEAFF
TRBV5-6	NA	NA	TRBJ2-2	TGTGCCAGCAGCTCGATTTGGGTGACCGGGGAGCTGTTTTTT	CASSSIWVTGELFF
TRBV9	NA	TRBD1	TRBJ2-1	TGTGCCAGCAGCGCTATACAGGGGCCCTACAATGAGCAGTTCTTC	CASSAIQGPYNEQFF
TRBV5-1	NA	NA	TRBJ2-5	TGCGCCAGCAGCTTGGGGGGGTACCAAGAGACCCAGTACTTC	CASSLGGYQETQYF
TRBV29-1	NA	TRBD1	TRBJ2-2	TGCAGCGTTGAATCCCCGACAGGGGTGAACACCGGGGAGCTGTTTTTT	CSVESPTGVNTGELFF
TRBV7-9	NA	TRBD2	TRBJ2-7	TGTGCCAGCAGCCGAATGGTAGCGGGAGTAGGGTCCTACGAGCAGTACTTC	CASSRMVAGVGSYEQYF
TRBV28	once	NA	TRBJ1-2	TGCGCCGGCGGGGCGGTGTGGTATGGCTACACCTTC	CAGGAVWYGYTF
TRBV7-2	NA	NA	TRBJ2-4	TGTGCCAGCAGCTTCCAGGGTACACTAGCCAAAAACATTCAGTACTTC	CASSFQGTLAKNIQYF
TRBV9	NA	TRBD2	TRBJ2-3	TGTGCCAGCAGCGTACCCAGCGGGAAGGGCACAGATACGCAGTATTTT	CASSVPSGKGTDTQYF
TRBV27	once	TRBD1	TRBJ1-6	TGTGCCAGCAGTCGAGACAGGGGGTATTCACCCCTCCACTTT	CASSRDRGYSPLHF
TRBV5-1	NA	NA	TRBJ2-2	TGCGCCAGCAGCGCAACAAGCGCCACCGGGGAGCTGTTTTTT	CASSATSATGELFF
TRBV28	NA	TRBD2	TRBJ2-7	TGTGCCACCCTAGTAGCGGGAAGGAAGTCCTACGAGCAGTACTTC	CATLVAGRKSYEQYF
TRBV5-1	NA	NA	TRBJ2-4	TGCGCCAGCAGCCACACACAGGGCGAGAATGTACTAGCCAAAAACATTCAGTACTTC	CASSHTQGENVLAKNIQYF
TRBV30	once	NA	TRBJ2-3	TGTGCCTGGAATGGGATGGGGTATACGCAGTATTTT	CAWNGMGYTQYF
TRBV10-3	NA	TRBD2	TRBJ2-7	TGTGCCACCAGAAATAGCGGGAACGGAGACGAGCAGTACTTC	CATRNSGNGDEQYF